Given below is one TCR beta chain in context. Its antigen remains unknown. Extracted from the samples, RNA was reverse transcribed into cDNA to serve as the sequencing template. TCRdb keeps only in-frame clones here, not all; method: immunoSEQ multiplex PCR. Seen here are more than 150,000 clones, about 60% observed once, and the top ten hold 10% to 15%. This record comes from a study of CD8+ T cells in alopecia areata. General study findings and limits: Under tofacitinib, numerous expanded lesional clonotypes remained detectable in scalp and blood.

Treatment in this sample: oral pan-JAK inhibitor, 5-10 mg twice daily. Trimming left V 4 bases short and J 8 bases short, with 12 bases between. Per the germline V gene, CDR1 is SGHDT and CDR2 is YYEEEE. The CDR3 totals 12 residues. Here the sequenced sample was CD8+ T cells sorted from blood, taken at week 24, from a patient treated with tofacitinib. V gene TRBV5-6 combines with J gene TRBJ1-2, with D perhaps TRBD1 (6 bases). This sequence originates from a human donor with alopecia areata. The CDR3: CASSPGGGGYTF. As DNA, the CDR3 is TGTGCCAGCAGCCCCGGGGGGGGCGGCTACACCTTC.